This T cell receptor (beta chain) comes out of a study of CD8 T cells in Susac syndrome. Study overall: Susac syndrome patients were untreated, on corticosteroids with some adding intravenous immunoglobulin, or on intravenous immunoglobulin only.

Patients having Susac syndrome satisfied recently defined diagnostic criteria for definite or probable disease. Negative isolation yielded CD4+ and CD8+ T cells, and FACS enriched TEMRA cells. The authors reverse transcribed roughly 0.5 to 1 ug RNA with random hexamers. Amplification of TCR beta CDR3 spanned 54 Vbeta and 13 Jbeta via immunoSEQ multiplex PCR. TCRdb independently ran MiXCR on the immunoSEQ multiplex PCR reads; one entry per CDR3 protein. The sample shows 65,000 to 85,000 distinct CDR3 sequences, approximately 95% of them seen only once. Sequenced input: CD8+ T cells from PBMCs. This clonotype was sampled from a human donor with Susac syndrome.

The DNA for the CDR3 is TGTGCCAGCAGCTTAAGTCTAAGGGGGAGGGGTCTCTTTAATGAGCAGTTCTTC. Its protein is CASSLSLRGRGLFNEQFF. The chain has TRBV7-9 and TRBJ2-1; perhaps TRBD2 as D (7 bases). This CDR3 region has 18 residues. Germline CDR1 reads SEHNR; CDR2 reads FQNEAQ (reference sequence). Trimming pared 2 bases from V and 7 bases from J, leaving 24 bases between.